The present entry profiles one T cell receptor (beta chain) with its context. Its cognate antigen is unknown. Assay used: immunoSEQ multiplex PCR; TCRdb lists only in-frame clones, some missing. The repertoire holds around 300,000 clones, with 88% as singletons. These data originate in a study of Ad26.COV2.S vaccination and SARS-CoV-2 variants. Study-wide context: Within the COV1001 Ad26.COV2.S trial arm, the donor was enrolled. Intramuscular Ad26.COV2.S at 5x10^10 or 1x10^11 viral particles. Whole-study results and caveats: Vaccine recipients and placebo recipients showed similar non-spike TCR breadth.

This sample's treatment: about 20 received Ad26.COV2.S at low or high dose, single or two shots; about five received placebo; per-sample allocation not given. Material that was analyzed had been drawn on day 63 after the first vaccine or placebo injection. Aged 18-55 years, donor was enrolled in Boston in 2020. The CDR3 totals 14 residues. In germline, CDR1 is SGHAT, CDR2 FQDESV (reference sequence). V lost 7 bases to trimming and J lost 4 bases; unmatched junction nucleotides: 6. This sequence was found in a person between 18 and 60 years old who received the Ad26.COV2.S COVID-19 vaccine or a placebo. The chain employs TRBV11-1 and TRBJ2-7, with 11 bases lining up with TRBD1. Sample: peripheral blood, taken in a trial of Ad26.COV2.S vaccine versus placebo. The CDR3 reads CASTLGTGGYEQYF. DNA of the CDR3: TGTGCCAGCACTTTGGGGACAGGGGGTTACGAGCAGTACTTC.